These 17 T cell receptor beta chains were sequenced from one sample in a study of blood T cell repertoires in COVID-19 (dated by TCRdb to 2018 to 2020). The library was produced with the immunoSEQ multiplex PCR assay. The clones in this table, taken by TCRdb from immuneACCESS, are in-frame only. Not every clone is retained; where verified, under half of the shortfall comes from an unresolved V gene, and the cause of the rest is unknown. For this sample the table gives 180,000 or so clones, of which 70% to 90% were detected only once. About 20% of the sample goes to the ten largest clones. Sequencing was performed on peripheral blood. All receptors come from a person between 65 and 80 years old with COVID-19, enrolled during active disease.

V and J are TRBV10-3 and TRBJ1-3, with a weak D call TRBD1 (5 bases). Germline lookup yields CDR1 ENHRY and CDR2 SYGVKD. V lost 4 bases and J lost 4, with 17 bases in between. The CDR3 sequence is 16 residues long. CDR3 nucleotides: TGTGCCATCAGTGGAGCTGGGGGGTCGTCAGGAAACACCATATATTTT. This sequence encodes CAISGAGGSSGNTIYF.

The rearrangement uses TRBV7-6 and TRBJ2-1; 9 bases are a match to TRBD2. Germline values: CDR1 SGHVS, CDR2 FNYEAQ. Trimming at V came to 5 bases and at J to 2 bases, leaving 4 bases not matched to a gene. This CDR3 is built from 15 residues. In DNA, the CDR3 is TGTGCCAGCAGCCCACCTAGCGGGGCCTACAATGAGCAGTTCTTC. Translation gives CASSPPSGAYNEQFF.

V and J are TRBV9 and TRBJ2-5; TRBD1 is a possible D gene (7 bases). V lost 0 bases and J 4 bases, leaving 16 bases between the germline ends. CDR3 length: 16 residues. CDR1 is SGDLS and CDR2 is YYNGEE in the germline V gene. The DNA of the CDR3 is TGTGCCAGCAGCGTAGGCCCAGGGGGGTCAGGAGAGACCCAGTACTTC. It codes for CASSVGPGGSGETQYF.

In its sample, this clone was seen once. The CDR3 loop is CASSQSRGSNQPQHF. For the CDR3, the DNA is TGCGCCAGCAGCCAAAGCAGGGGGAGCAATCAGCCCCAGCATTTT. The rearrangement uses TRBV4-1 and TRBJ1-5; the match to TRBD1 covers 7 bases. Germline lookup yields CDR1 MGHRA and CDR2 YSYEKL. CDR3 length equals 15 residues. The junction had 2 bases not matched to a gene; V was cut back by 2 bases and J by 1 base.

CDR3 DNA sequence: TGTGCCAGCAGCCCAGTCGGGACAGGGGATAGTCAGCCCCAGCATTTT. Translation gives CASSPVGTGDSQPQHF. This chain connects TRBV28 to TRBJ1-5; 10 nucleotides agree with TRBD1. The CDR3 totals 16 residues. Losses at the gene ends were 6 bases for V and 6 bases for J; bases not matched to a gene: 11. CDR1 MDHEN and CDR2 SYDVKM come from the germline V gene.

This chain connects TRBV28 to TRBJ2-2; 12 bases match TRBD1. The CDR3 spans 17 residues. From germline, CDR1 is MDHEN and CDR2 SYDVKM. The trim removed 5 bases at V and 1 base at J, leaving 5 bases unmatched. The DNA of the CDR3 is TGTGCCAGCAGTCCCGGGACAGGGGGCTGGAACACCGGGGAGCTGTTTTTT. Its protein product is CASSPGTGGWNTGELFF.

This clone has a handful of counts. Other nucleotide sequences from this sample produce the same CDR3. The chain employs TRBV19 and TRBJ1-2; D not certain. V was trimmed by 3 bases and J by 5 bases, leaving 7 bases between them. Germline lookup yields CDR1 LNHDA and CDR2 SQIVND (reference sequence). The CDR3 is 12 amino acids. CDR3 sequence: CASSISVYGYTF. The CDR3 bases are TGTGCCAGTAGTATCAGCGTTTATGGCTACACCTTC.

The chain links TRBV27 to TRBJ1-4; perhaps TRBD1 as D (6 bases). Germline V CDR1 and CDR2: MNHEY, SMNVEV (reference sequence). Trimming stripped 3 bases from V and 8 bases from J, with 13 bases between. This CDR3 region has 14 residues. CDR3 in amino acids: CASSFLQGGEKLFF. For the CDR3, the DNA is TGTGCCAGCAGTTTTCTACAGGGTGGGGAAAAACTGTTTTTT.

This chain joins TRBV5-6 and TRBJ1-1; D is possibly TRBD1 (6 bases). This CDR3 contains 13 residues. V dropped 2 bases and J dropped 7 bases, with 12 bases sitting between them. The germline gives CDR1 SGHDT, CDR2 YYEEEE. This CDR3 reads CASSFQGNIEAFF. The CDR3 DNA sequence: TGTGCCAGCAGCTTCCAGGGGAATATTGAAGCTTTCTTT.

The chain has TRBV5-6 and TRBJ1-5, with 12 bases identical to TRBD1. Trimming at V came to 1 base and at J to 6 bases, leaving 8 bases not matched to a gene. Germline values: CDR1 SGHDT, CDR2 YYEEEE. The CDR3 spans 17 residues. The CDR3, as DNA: TGTGCCAGCAGCTTGACTACCGGGACAGGGGGCGGTCAGCCCCAGCATTTT. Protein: CASSLTTGTGGGQPQHF.

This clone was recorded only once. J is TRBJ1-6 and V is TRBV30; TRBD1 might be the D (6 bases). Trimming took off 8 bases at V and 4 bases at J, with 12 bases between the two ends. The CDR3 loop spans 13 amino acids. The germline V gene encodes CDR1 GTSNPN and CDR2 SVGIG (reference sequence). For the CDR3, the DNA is TGTGCCCTGAGGACAGATTATAATTCACCCCTCCACTTT. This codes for CALRTDYNSPLHF.

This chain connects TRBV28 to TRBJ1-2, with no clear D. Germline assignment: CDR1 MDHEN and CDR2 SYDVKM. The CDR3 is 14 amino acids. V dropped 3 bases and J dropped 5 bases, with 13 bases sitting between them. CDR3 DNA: TGTGCCAGCAGTTTGTCGCAGGTGGCGTATGGCTACACCTTC. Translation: CASSLSQVAYGYTF.

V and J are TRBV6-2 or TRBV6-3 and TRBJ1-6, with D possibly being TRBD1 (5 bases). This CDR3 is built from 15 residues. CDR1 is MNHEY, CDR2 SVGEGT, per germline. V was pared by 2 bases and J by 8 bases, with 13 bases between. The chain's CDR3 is CASSYVDIGYSPLHF. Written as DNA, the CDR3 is TGTGCCAGCAGTTACGTGGACATCGGTTATTCACCCCTCCACTTT.

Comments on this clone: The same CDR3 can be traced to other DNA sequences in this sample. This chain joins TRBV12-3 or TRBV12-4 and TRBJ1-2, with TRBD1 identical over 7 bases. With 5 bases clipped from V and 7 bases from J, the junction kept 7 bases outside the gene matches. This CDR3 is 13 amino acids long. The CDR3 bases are TGTGCCAGCAGTCGCCCGACAGGGTTTGGCTACACCTTC. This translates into CASSRPTGFGYTF.

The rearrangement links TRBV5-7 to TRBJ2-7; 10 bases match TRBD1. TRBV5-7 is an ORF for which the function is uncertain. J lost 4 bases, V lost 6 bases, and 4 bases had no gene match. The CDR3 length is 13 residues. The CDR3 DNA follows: TGTGCCAGCACCGGGACAGGGGTGTACGAGCAGTACTTC. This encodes CASTGTGVYEQYF.

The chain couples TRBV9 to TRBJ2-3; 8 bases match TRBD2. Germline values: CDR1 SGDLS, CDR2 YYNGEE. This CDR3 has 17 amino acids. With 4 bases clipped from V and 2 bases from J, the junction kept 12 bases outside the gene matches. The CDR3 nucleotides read TGTGCCAGCAGCACTCTCCCCGGGGGGGACTACACAGATACGCAGTATTTT. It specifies CASSTLPGGDYTDTQYF.

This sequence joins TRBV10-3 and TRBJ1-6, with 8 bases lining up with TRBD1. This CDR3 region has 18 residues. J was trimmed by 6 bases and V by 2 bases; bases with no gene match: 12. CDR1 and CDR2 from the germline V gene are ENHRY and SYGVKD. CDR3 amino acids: CAISEREGTGDLNSPLHF. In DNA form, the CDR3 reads TGTGCCATCAGTGAGAGGGAGGGGACAGGAGACCTTAATTCACCCCTCCACTTT.